This T cell receptor (beta chain) was retrieved from a study of blood T cell repertoires in COVID-19. Whole-study context: The study drew acute and convalescent COVID-19 samples from the United States, Italy and Spain.

Trimming left V 3 bases short and J 4 bases short, with 8 bases between. Germline CDR1 is MDHEN and CDR2 is SYDVKM. CDR3 length: 13 residues. Some clones are missing from TCRdb's copy, which holds only in-frame ones; the method was immunoSEQ multiplex PCR. In the table there are about 92,000 clones, around 80% of which are singletons. The V call is TRBV28, the J call TRBJ2-3; D unresolved. Material for sequencing was peripheral blood. The TCR sequence derives from a man between 50 and 59 years old who had recovered from COVID-19. The CDR3 coding sequence is TGTGCCAGCAGTTTCGGTGAGGCAGATACGCAGTATTTT. It yields the protein CASSFGEADTQYF.